This passage covers 20 T cell receptor beta chains from one sample sequenced in a study of spatial heterogeneity in lung cancer. Time point specified: sample taken at primary tumor resection. TCRdb re-analysed the 5' RACE reads in MiXCR, keeping a single row per CDR3 protein. This sample has about 92,000 distinct CDR3 sequences; approximately 12% occur once, and the top ten carry roughly 41%. The sample consisted of PBMCs, taken at surgery. The origin of the receptors is a male donor with early-stage non-small cell lung cancer.

This clonotype was seen repeatedly, ten times or more. The chain links TRBV11-2 to TRBJ2-3; a possible D gene is TRBD1 (5 bases). Trimming shortened V by 2 bases and J by 13 bases, and 19 bases separated the two germline ends. The CDR3 runs 14 residues. In germline, CDR1 is SGHAT, CDR2 FQNNGV. Here the CDR3 reads CASSLNFGDKGEYF. In DNA form, the CDR3 reads TGTGCCAGCAGCTTAAACTTCGGAGATAAAGGGGAGTATTTT. Full variable domain (outside the CDR3, taken from reference TRBV11-2 and TRBJ2-3): EAGVAQSPRYKIIEKRQSVAFWCNPISGHATLYWYQQILGQGPKLLIQFQNNGVVDDSQLPKDRFSAERLKGVDSTLKIQPAKLEDSAVYLCASSLNFGDKGEYFGPGTRLTVL.

V and J are TRBV7-2 and TRBJ1-3; TRBD1 agrees at 7 bases. V gave up 3 bases and J gave up 4 bases; unmatched junction bases: 6. There are 15 residues in the CDR3. Germline-derived CDR1 and CDR2 are SGHTA and FQGNSA. The DNA of the CDR3 is TGTGCCAGCAGCTTTTCAGGGGGATCGGGAAACACCATATATTTT. This sequence encodes CASSFSGGSGNTIYF.

This clonotype was recorded at least ten times. This chain uses TRBV7-9 with TRBJ2-7, with 7 nucleotides matching TRBD1. This CDR3 has 15 amino acids. The germline CDR1 and CDR2 sequences are SEHNR and FQNEAQ (reference sequence). V lost 5 bases to trimming and J lost 9 bases; unmatched junction nucleotides: 16. CDR3 protein: CASSAPGQRLRVQYF. CDR3 DNA: TGTGCCAGCAGCGCGCCGGGACAGCGACTACGAGTGCAGTACTTC.

The rearrangement links TRBV7-9 to TRBJ1-6; D is ambiguous. The CDR3 covers 15 residues. V lost 5 bases to trimming and J lost 3 bases, with 11 bases between them. The germline gives CDR1 SEHNR, CDR2 FQNEAQ (reference sequence). The CDR3 loop is CASSTQAIYNSPLHF. The CDR3 DNA sequence: TGTGCCAGCAGCACTCAGGCGATCTATAATTCACCCCTCCACTTT.

A note on this clonotype: A much larger clonotype is one base distant, so this may be a read error. The rearrangement links TRBV15 to TRBJ2-3; 7 bases map to TRBD1. This CDR3 is 16 amino acids long. Germline CDR1 LNHNV, CDR2 YYDKDF (reference sequence). The CDR3 DNA follows: TGTGCCACCAGCAGAGGCGGACAGGCTGGCACAGATACGCTGTATTTT. Amino acids: CATSRGGQAGTDTLYF.

The V and J genes are TRBV12-3 or TRBV12-4 and TRBJ2-3; 11 nucleotides line up with TRBD1. The length of the CDR3 is 14 residues. J was trimmed by 5 bases and V by 6 bases; bases with no gene match: 4. The DNA for the CDR3 is TGTGCCAGCAGCGGGACAGGGGGTATAGATACGCAGTATTTT. It is translated as CASSGTGGIDTQYF.

This clonotype was counted between two and nine times. This rearrangement joins TRBV12-3 or TRBV12-4 to TRBJ2-1; no clear D gene. V was clipped by 6 bases and J by 1 base, with 7 bases between them. The CDR3 length is 13 residues. The CDR3 DNA reads as TGTGCCAGCAGACGACTGTCCTACAATGAGCAGTTCTTC. Translation: CASRRLSYNEQFF.

This clonotype has ten or more counts. The chain joins TRBV28 to TRBJ2-7; 9 bases align to TRBD1. V shed 6 bases and J 2 bases; nucleotides not matched to a gene: 2. The CDR3 totals 13 residues. Per the germline V gene, CDR1 is MDHEN and CDR2 is SYDVKM. The CDR3: CASSNRGPYEQYF. CDR3 nucleotide sequence: TGTGCCAGCAGCAACAGGGGGCCCTACGAGCAGTACTTC.

The rearrangement uses TRBV20-1 and TRBJ2-5; no reliable D call. With 6 bases removed from V and 3 bases from J, the gap between germline ends came to 11 bases. Germline values: CDR1 DFQATT, CDR2 SNEGSKA (reference sequence). The CDR3 totals 12 residues. CDR3 sequence (DNA): TGCAGTGCCGCCGGGCTTGAAGAGACCCAGTACTTC. Translating gives CSAAGLEETQYF.

This clonotype was seen at least ten times. This rearrangement joins TRBV5-4 to TRBJ2-7; possible D gene TRBD1, 6 bases. CDR3 length: 13 residues. V was clipped by 6 bases and J by 2 bases, with 12 bases between them. In germline, CDR1 is SGHNT, CDR2 YYREEE (reference sequence). The CDR3 region has the DNA TGTGCCAGCACCAAGACAGGAGCCTACGAGCAGTACTTC. It specifies CASTKTGAYEQYF.

Ten or more counts support this clonotype. V usage is TRBV7-2 and J usage is TRBJ2-1, with D uncertain. CDR1 is SGHTA and CDR2 is FQGNSA in the germline V gene. The CDR3 spans 11 residues. V was pared by 4 bases and J by 9 bases, with 7 bases between. CDR3 DNA sequence: TGTGCCAGCAGCTCGGGTGGTGAGCAGTTCTTC. Translated, it gives CASSSGGEQFF.

This clonotype was seen a few times. The CDR3 spells CASLPGTGAYEQYF. The CDR3 nucleotides are TGTGCCAGCTTACCGGGGACAGGGGCCTACGAGCAGTACTTC. This chain connects TRBV2 to TRBJ2-7; 10 nucleotides match TRBD1. Trimming removed 8 bases from V and 2 bases from J; junction bases left unmatched: 6. The CDR3 loop spans 14 amino acids. Looked up from germline, CDR1 is SNHLY and CDR2 is FYNNEI.

The rearrangement joins TRBV7-9 to TRBJ1-1, with D hard to call. This CDR3 contains 13 residues. Trimming removed 8 bases at V and 1 base at J, with 11 bases between. The germline V gene encodes CDR1 SEHNR and CDR2 FQNEAQ (reference sequence). The CDR3 DNA follows: TGTGCCAGCCTATCTGGCCCGAACACTGAAGCTTTCTTT. Translated: CASLSGPNTEAFF.

CDR3 nucleotide sequence: TGTGCCAGCCGTAGGATGGGTGAGACCCAGTACTTC. Amino acids: CASRRMGETQYF. The gene calls are TRBV6-2 or TRBV6-3 and TRBJ2-5; no clear D gene. CDR3 length: 12 amino acids. V was trimmed by 8 bases and J by 5 bases, leaving 12 bases between them. Germline V CDR1 and CDR2: MNHEY, SVGEGT.

This chain joins TRBV20-1 and TRBJ1-2; D may be TRBD1 (5 bases). V was pared by 3 bases and J by 5 bases, with 16 bases between. The CDR3 runs to 14 residues. Germline-derived CDR1 and CDR2 are DFQATT and SNEGSKA (reference sequence). CDR3 DNA: TGCAGTGCTAGTATTGACCAGGGTCGGTATGGCTACACCTTC. This translates into CSASIDQGRYGYTF.

This clonotype has more than one count but fewer than ten. The chain combines TRBV12-3 or TRBV12-4 with TRBJ2-1; unclear D gene. Trimming left V 6 bases short and J 6 bases short, with 9 bases between. This CDR3 is built from 12 residues. CDR3 region: CASRNYFNEQFF. In nucleotides, the CDR3 is TGTGCCAGCAGAAATTACTTCAATGAGCAGTTCTTC.

This clonotype was seen only a few times. The chain joins TRBV5-5 to TRBJ2-5; 10 bases fit TRBD1. The trim removed 5 bases at V and 3 bases at J, leaving 7 bases unmatched. CDR1 is SGHKS, CDR2 YYEKEE, per germline (reference sequence). CDR3 length: 15 residues. The CDR3 coding sequence is TGTGCCAGCAGACACCGAGGGACAGGGGAAGAGACCCAGTACTTC. Protein product: CASRHRGTGEETQYF.

The CDR3 sequence is CASSPPGYRETQYF. In DNA, the CDR3 is TGTGCCAGCTCCCCGCCAGGGTATCGAGAGACCCAGTACTTC. The V and J genes are TRBV6-6 and TRBJ2-5, with a weak D call TRBD1 (5 bases). Germline V CDR1 and CDR2: MNHNY, SVGAGI (reference sequence). Deletions cut 8 bases from V and 4 bases from J, with 17 bases between. CDR3 size: 14 residues.

This clonotype was seen more than once but under ten times. The chain employs TRBV10-3 and TRBJ2-7, with 9 bases aligning to TRBD1. The ends lost 6 bases at V and 5 bases at J; junction bases unmatched: 8. The CDR3 loop spans 14 amino acids. In germline, CDR1 is ENHRY, CDR2 SYGVKD. In DNA form, the CDR3 reads TGTGCCATCAGCAGTACAGGGGGCAGGAACGAGCAGTACTTC. Its translation is CAISSTGGRNEQYF.

The rearrangement joins TRBV4-3 to TRBJ1-4; unclear D gene. Trimming removed 0 bases at V and 4 bases at J, with 6 bases between. The CDR3 is made up of 14 amino acids. Germline lookup yields CDR1 LGHNA and CDR2 YSLEER. The DNA of the CDR3 is TGCGCCAGCAGCCAAGATGTAGTTAATGAAAAACTGTTTTTT. This gives the protein CASSQDVVNEKLFF.